The TCR beta chain described here comes from a study of cytomegalovirus exposure and HLA in healthy donors. In the study overall: Earlier findings included about 120 million unique TCR beta sequences obtained from around 180 million T cells.

Germline values: CDR1 SGDLS, CDR2 YYNGEE. The CDR3 length is 15 residues. The V gene end was trimmed by 4 bases and the J gene end by 1 base; junction bases not matched to a gene: 4. PCR was performed using 60 Vbeta and 13 Jbeta primers. This table comes from immunoSEQ multiplex PCR, and its TCRdb copy is limited to in-frame clones, with some not included. The sample includes roughly 180,000 clones, approximately 79% of them seen just once. In the case of this clone: The antigen remains undetermined.

Study-wide results and limits: In vitro assays verified that three CMV-associated chains recognized CMV antigens specifically. Later findings reportedly placed an Asian-associated ancestry cluster below the approximately 670-donor mean for N-insertions. The authors assumed roughly uniform sequencing depth across donors for presence/absence analyses.

The sequencing input was PBMCs. The chain joins TRBV9 to TRBJ2-2; 7 nucleotides match TRBD2. The sequence derives from a girl aged 5 to 17 in good health and CMV-seropositive. CDR3 region: CASSPRGENTGELFF. The CDR3 coding sequence is TGTGCCAGCAGCCCTCGGGGGGAGAACACCGGGGAGCTGTTTTTT. Variable domain in full (rest from reference TRBV9 and TRBJ2-2): DSGVTQTPKHLITATGQRVTLRCSPRSGDLSVYWYQQSLDQGLQFLIQYYNGEERAKGNILERFSAQQFPDLHSELNLSSLELGDSALYFCASSPRGENTGELFFGEGSRLTVL.